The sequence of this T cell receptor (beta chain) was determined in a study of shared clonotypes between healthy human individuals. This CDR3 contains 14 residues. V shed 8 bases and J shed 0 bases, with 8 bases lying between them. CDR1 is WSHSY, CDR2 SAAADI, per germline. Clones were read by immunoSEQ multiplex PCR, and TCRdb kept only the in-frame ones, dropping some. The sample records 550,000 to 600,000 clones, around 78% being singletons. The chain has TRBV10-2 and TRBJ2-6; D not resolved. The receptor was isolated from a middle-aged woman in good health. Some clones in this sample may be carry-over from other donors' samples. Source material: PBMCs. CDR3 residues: CASGSSSGANVLTF. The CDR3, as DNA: TGCGCCAGCGGTAGCTCCTCTGGGGCCAACGTCCTGACTTTC.